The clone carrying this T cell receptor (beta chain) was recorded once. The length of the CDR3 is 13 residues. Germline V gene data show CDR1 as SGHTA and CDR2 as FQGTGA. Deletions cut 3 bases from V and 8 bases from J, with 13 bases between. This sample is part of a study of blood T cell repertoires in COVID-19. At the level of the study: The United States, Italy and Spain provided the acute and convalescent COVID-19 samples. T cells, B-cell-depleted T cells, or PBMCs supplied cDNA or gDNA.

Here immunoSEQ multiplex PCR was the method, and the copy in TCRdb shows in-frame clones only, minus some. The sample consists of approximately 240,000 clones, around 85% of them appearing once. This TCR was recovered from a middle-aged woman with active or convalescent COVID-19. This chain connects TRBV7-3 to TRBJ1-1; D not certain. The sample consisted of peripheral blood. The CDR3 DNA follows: TGTGCCAGCAGCTTGGGAGGCTTAATGGAAGCTTTCTTT. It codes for CASSLGGLMEAFF.